These 15 T cell receptor beta chains share one sample of origin, sequenced in a study of Ad26.COV2.S vaccination and SARS-CoV-2 variants. Treatment given: some 19 received Ad26.COV2.S at low or high dose, single or two shots; several received placebo; per-sample allocation not given. The study sampled participants on day 63 after the first vaccine or placebo injection. Here immunoSEQ multiplex PCR was the method, and the copy in TCRdb shows in-frame clones only, minus some. The profile covers about 400,000 clones, with approximately 89% appearing a single time and 1.9% taken by the ten largest. Sequenced material: peripheral blood, taken in a trial of Ad26.COV2.S vaccine versus placebo. Source of these receptors: a person aged 18-60 years who received the Ad26.COV2.S COVID-19 vaccine or a placebo.

This chain uses TRBV6-5 with TRBJ1-4, with TRBD1 as a possible D gene (5 bases). The germline V gene encodes CDR1 MNHEY and CDR2 SVGAGI. This CDR3 comprises 14 residues. Trimming removed 8 bases from V and 0 bases from J, with 10 bases in between. In DNA, the CDR3 is TGTGCCAGCTGGAGGGGAGCAACTAATGAAAAACTGTTTTTT. Translating gives CASWRGATNEKLFF.

V usage is TRBV11-3 and J usage is TRBJ2-3; 13 bases map to TRBD2. The CDR3 consists of 19 residues. V was pared by 4 bases and J by 0 bases, with 10 bases of the junction left unmatched. Germline loops: CDR1 SGHNT, CDR2 YENEEA. The CDR3 sequence: CASSWPGTSGTFSTDTQYF. The CDR3 DNA follows: TGTGCCAGCAGCTGGCCCGGGACTAGCGGGACTTTTAGCACAGATACGCAGTATTTT.

The chain links TRBV7-3 to TRBJ2-7; 8 bases match TRBD2. V lost 5 bases and J lost 2; bases outside the gene matches: 14. The CDR3 sequence is 17 residues long. CDR1 is SGHTA, CDR2 FQGTGA, per germline. CDR3 coding DNA: TGTGCCAGCAGCCCCCTGGCGGGAGGCTTTACCCCCTACGAGCAGTACTTC. Encoded protein: CASSPLAGGFTPYEQYF. Combining the CDR3 with reference TRBV7-3 and TRBJ2-7 gives the whole variable domain GAGVSQTPSNKVTEKGKYVELRCDPISGHTALYWYRQSLGQGPEFLIYFQGTGAADDSGLPNDRFFAVRPEGSVSTLKIQRTERGDSAVYLCASSPLAGGFTPYEQYFGPGTRLTVT.

The chain uses TRBV18 and TRBJ2-1; 7 nucleotides line up with TRBD2. Trimming took 7 bases from V and 7 from J; bases not matched to a gene: 10. This CDR3 spans 14 amino acids. Germline CDR1 reads KGHSH; CDR2 reads LQKENI. The CDR3 DNA follows: TGTGCCAGCTTCCAAAGCGGGGTTGGGAATGAGCAGTTCTTC. It codes for CASFQSGVGNEQFF.

The chain uses TRBV5-6 and TRBJ2-5; 9 nucleotides match TRBD1. From germline, CDR1 is SGHDT and CDR2 YYEEEE. V dropped 3 bases and J dropped 4; count of bases not matched to a gene: 1. The CDR3 has 13 amino acids. The CDR3 here is CASSYRGRETQYF. CDR3 nucleotide sequence: TGTGCCAGCAGCTACAGGGGGCGAGAGACCCAGTACTTC.

The rearrangement joins TRBV7-2 to TRBJ2-1; no reliable D call. Germline CDR1 and CDR2: SGHTA and FQGNSA. This CDR3 has 11 residues. The V gene lost 4 bases and the J gene lost 14 bases, with 12 bases spanning the gap. The CDR3 DNA reads as TGTGCCAGCAGCTCCCAGGAGAGAGAGTTCTTC. It specifies CASSSQEREFF.

The chain uses TRBV3-1 (or the pseudogene TRBV3-2) and TRBJ1-1; tentatively, D is TRBD1 (5 bases). The CDR3 is 14 residues long. V gave up 6 bases and J gave up 0 bases, with 11 bases separating them. In germline, CDR1 is LGHDT, CDR2 YNNKEL (reference sequence). CDR3 amino acids: CASRPGGVNTEAFF. The CDR3 DNA is TGTGCCAGCAGACCCGGGGGGGTGAACACTGAAGCTTTCTTT.

The V and J genes are TRBV28 and TRBJ2-3, with 7 bases fitting TRBD1. Germline lookup yields CDR1 MDHEN and CDR2 SYDVKM. The V segment lost 4 bases and the J segment 6 bases; nucleotides outside the gene matches: 7. The CDR3 covers 14 residues. The CDR3 sequence is CASSSSDRTDTQYF. CDR3 nucleotides: TGTGCCAGCAGTTCGTCGGACAGGACCGATACGCAGTATTTT.

This rearrangement joins TRBV19 to TRBJ1-3; D is unclear. With 3 bases removed from V and 0 bases from J, the gap between germline ends came to 15 bases. The CDR3 loop spans 17 amino acids. Germline-derived CDR1 and CDR2 are LNHDA and SQIVND (reference sequence). This chain's CDR3 is CASSIKDGQNSGNTIYF. CDR3 DNA: TGTGCCAGTAGTATTAAAGACGGTCAAAACTCTGGAAACACCATATATTTT.

V gene TRBV6-5 combines with J gene TRBJ1-3; 9 bases fit TRBD1. With V trimmed by 4 bases and J by 3 bases, 4 bases remained unmatched. CDR3 length equals 15 residues. Germline loops: CDR1 MNHEY, CDR2 SVGAGI. CDR3 in DNA: TGTGCCAGCAGTTTGGACAGGGGTTATGGAAACACCATATATTTT. This encodes CASSLDRGYGNTIYF.

The V and J genes are TRBV6-2 or TRBV6-3 and TRBJ2-7, with D possibly matching TRBD2 (5 bases). The CDR3 runs 14 residues. The germline V and J ends were trimmed by 6 bases and 5 bases, with 17 bases remaining between them. Germline values: CDR1 MNHEY, CDR2 SVGEGT. For the CDR3, the DNA is TGTGCCAGCAGCGCTCTTAGGAGGTTAAACGAGCAGTACTTC. Protein product: CASSALRRLNEQYF.

The chain joins TRBV28 to TRBJ1-1, with 7 bases lining up with TRBD1. Germline V CDR1 and CDR2: MDHEN, SYDVKM. The CDR3 runs to 15 residues. V was clipped by 5 bases and J by 0 bases; unmatched bases: 6. The CDR3 nucleotides are TGTGCCAGCAGTGGGGACAGAAACATGAACACTGAAGCTTTCTTT. Amino acids: CASSGDRNMNTEAFF.

The V gene is TRBV5-6, the J gene TRBJ2-7; D is unresolved. Germline assignment: CDR1 SGHDT and CDR2 YYEEEE. The CDR3 is 14 amino acids. Trimming removed 0 bases at V and 2 bases at J, with 9 bases between. The CDR3 spells CASSLALGAYEQYF. The DNA for the CDR3 is TGTGCCAGCAGCTTGGCACTCGGAGCCTACGAGCAGTACTTC.

The chain is built from TRBV10-1 and TRBJ2-1, with D maybe TRBD2 (5 bases). Deletions cut 8 bases from V and 2 bases from J, with 19 bases between. Per the germline V gene, CDR1 is WNHNN and CDR2 is SYGVQD (reference sequence). CDR3 length: 16 amino acids. CDR3: CASGGGLFKPYNEQFF. The CDR3 DNA sequence: TGCGCCAGCGGAGGCGGGCTGTTCAAGCCCTACAATGAGCAGTTCTTC.

This clone showed up just once. V gene TRBV7-2 combines with J gene TRBJ2-3; no clear D. Germline V gives CDR1 SGHTA, CDR2 FQGNSA. CDR3 size: 15 residues. Trimming pared 4 bases from V and 3 bases from J, leaving 14 bases between. The CDR3 spells CASSSPLGLTDTQYF. The CDR3 DNA follows: TGTGCCAGCAGCTCCCCCCTAGGGTTGACAGATACGCAGTATTTT.